The 32 T cell receptor beta chains listed next were all sequenced from one sample in a study of response to subunit inactivated influenza vaccine. TCRdb reprocessed the RT-PCR reads via MiXCR and lists one record per CDR3 protein. The profile shows approximately 680,000 distinct CDR3 sequences, about a sixth of them singletons. The sequences come from PBMCs from blood, collected 11 to 12 days after vaccination. The source is a man aged 50 to 60 who received an inactivated influenza vaccine.

This clonotype was seen a few times. Germline and junction disagree at one end, which may indicate a read error. The DNA of the CDR3 is TGTGCCAGCAGTCACTCTGGGCTCTCTAGCACAGATACGCAGTATTTT. Translation: CASSHSGLSSTDTQYF. J is TRBJ2-3 and V is TRBV6-5; D is unclear. The V gene's germline CDR1 is MNHEY and CDR2 SVGAGI. The CDR3 spans 16 residues.

This clonotype has ten or more counts. V and J are TRBV20-1 and TRBJ2-7; 8 bases line up with TRBD2. The germline V gene encodes CDR1 DFQATT and CDR2 SNEGSKA (reference sequence). With 6 bases clipped from V and 7 bases from J, the junction kept 14 bases outside the gene matches. This CDR3 spans 14 amino acids. The CDR3 nucleotides read TGCAGTGCAATAACTAGCGGACGGAGGGGAGAGCAGTACTTC. As protein: CSAITSGRRGEQYF.

With regard to this clonotype: A much larger clone sits a single nucleotide away, making a read error possible. V usage is TRBV28 and J usage is TRBJ2-1, with 8 bases that match TRBD2. The CDR3 consists of 14 residues. V lost 7 bases, J lost 3 bases, and 5 bases stayed unmatched. Looked up from germline, CDR1 is MDHEN and CDR2 is SYDVKM. The CDR3 coding sequence is TGTGCCAGCACCACGGGACTAGACTACAATGAGCAGTTCTTC. Protein sequence: CASTTGLDYNEQFF.

This clonotype was seen only a few times. J is TRBJ2-7 and V is TRBV7-9, with D tentatively TRBD1 or TRBD2 (5 bases each). This CDR3 is 15 amino acids long. Per the germline V gene, CDR1 is SEHNR and CDR2 is FQNEAQ (reference sequence). Trimming shortened V by 4 bases and J by 4 bases, and 17 bases separated the two germline ends. The CDR3 reads CASSSLGEPKYEQYF. The DNA of the CDR3 is TGTGCCAGCAGCTCCTTGGGGGAGCCAAAGTACGAGCAGTACTTC. The full variable domain, its missing parts supplied by reference TRBV7-9 and TRBJ2-7, is DTGVSQNPRHKITKRGQNVTFRCDPISEHNRLYWYRQTLGQGPEFLTYFQNEAQLEKSRLLSDRFSAERPKGSFSTLEIQRTEQGDSAMYLCASSSLGEPKYEQYFGPGTRLTVT.

This clonotype was recorded a few times. V gene TRBV6-2 or TRBV6-3 combines with J gene TRBJ2-1; D is unresolved. Germline V CDR1 and CDR2: MNHEY, SVGEGT. The CDR3 sequence is 13 residues long. Deletions cut 6 bases from V and 9 bases from J, with 15 bases between. For the CDR3, the DNA is TGTGCCAGCAGCCCTCAGGCTAAAAGTGAGCAGTTCTTC. Its translation: CASSPQAKSEQFF.

The genes are TRBV9 and TRBJ1-3, with D maybe TRBD1 (5 bases). The CDR3 sequence is 14 residues long. V lost 0 bases, J lost 5 bases, and 9 bases lay in between. Germline values: CDR1 SGDLS, CDR2 YYNGEE. The CDR3 DNA is TGTGCCAGCAGCGTAGCATCAGGGAGAAACACCATATATTTT. It translates to CASSVASGRNTIYF.

This clonotype was observed a handful of times. This rearrangement joins TRBV5-1 to TRBJ2-5; D gene uncertain. The CDR3 spans 14 residues. V shed 1 base and J shed 5 bases, with 12 bases lying between them. CDR1 is SGHRS and CDR2 is YFSETQ in the germline V gene. Written as DNA, the CDR3 is TGCGCCAGCAGCTTGAATCTCAGGACGGAGACCCAGTACTTC. This gives the protein CASSLNLRTETQYF. The full variable domain, completed using reference TRBV5-1 and TRBJ2-5, is KAGVTQTPRYLIKTRGQQVTLSCSPISGHRSVSWYQQTPGQGLQFLFEYFSETQRNKGNFPGRFSGRQFSNSRSEMNVSTLELGDSALYLCASSLNLRTETQYFGPGTRLLVL.

This clonotype was seen a few times. V usage is TRBV5-1 and J usage is TRBJ2-1; D is unclear. This CDR3 has 12 amino acids. Trimming removed 0 bases at V and 11 bases at J, with 9 bases between. Germline V CDR1 and CDR2: SGHRS, YFSETQ. The CDR3 nucleotides read TGCGCCAGCAGCTTGGCGCGAGCTCAGCAGTTCTTC. The encoded protein is CASSLARAQQFF.

This clonotype was counted a few times. The chain employs TRBV6-1 and TRBJ2-3, with D unclear. Germline CDR1 MNHNS, CDR2 SASEGT. V was cut by 6 bases and J by 6 bases, with 13 bases left in between. The CDR3 consists of 13 residues. In DNA, the CDR3 is TGTGCCAGCAGCAATTACGAGACGGATACGCAGTATTTT. Translated, it gives CASSNYETDTQYF.

The V gene is TRBV4-1, the J gene TRBJ2-1; a weak D match, TRBD2 (6 bases). The CDR3 is 15 amino acids. Germline V lookup: CDR1 MGHRA, CDR2 YSYEKL. The V end lost 1 base, the J end lost 4 bases, and 11 bases lay between the germline ends. CDR3 DNA sequence: TGCGCCAGCAGCCAAGTTCCAGCGGGTTACAATGAGCAGTTCTTC. Amino acids: CASSQVPAGYNEQFF.

The rearrangement joins TRBV30 to TRBJ2-5; perhaps TRBD2 as D (5 bases). V was trimmed by 4 bases and J by 1 base, leaving 10 bases between them. The germline CDR1 and CDR2 sequences are GTSNPN and SVGIG (reference sequence). There are 13 residues in the CDR3. CDR3 nucleotide sequence: TGTGCCTGGATCGGCCGGGGCCAAGAGACCCAGTACTTC. It translates to CAWIGRGQETQYF.

J is TRBJ1-2 and V is TRBV7-9; D is unresolved. Trimming cost V 0 bases and J 3 bases, with 11 bases left between them. CDR1 SEHNR and CDR2 FQNEAQ come from the germline V gene (reference sequence). The CDR3 sequence is 15 residues long. The CDR3 protein is CASSLAGQDHYGYTF. CDR3 nucleotides: TGTGCCAGCAGCTTAGCCGGCCAAGACCACTATGGCTACACCTTC. The full variable domain, rest sourced from reference TRBV7-9 and TRBJ1-2, is DTGVSQNPRHKITKRGQNVTFRCDPISEHNRLYWYRQTLGQGPEFLTYFQNEAQLEKSRLLSDRFSAERPKGSFSTLEIQRTEQGDSAMYLCASSLAGQDHYGYTFGSGTRLTVV.

The chain carries TRBV23-1 and TRBJ2-3; 8 positions agree with TRBD2. TRBV23-1 counts as an open reading frame of uncertain function. V lost 2 bases and J lost 0; bases outside the gene matches: 10. The CDR3 covers 18 residues. CDR3 region: CASSQHSGEPFSTDTQYF. CDR3 nucleotides: TGCGCCAGCAGTCAACATAGCGGGGAACCATTTAGCACAGATACGCAGTATTTT.

This chain uses TRBV6-2 or TRBV6-3 with TRBJ1-5; perhaps TRBD1 as D (5 bases). Germline V gene data show CDR1 as MNHEY and CDR2 as SVGEGT. CDR3 length: 15 amino acids. Between the trimmed V and J ends, which lost 0 bases and 7 bases, there was a span of 13 bases. DNA for the CDR3: TGTGCCAGCAGTTACTCAACAGGAGGAATACAGCCCCAGCATTTT. This gives the protein CASSYSTGGIQPQHF.

This clonotype was observed many times. The gene calls are TRBV18 and TRBJ2-1; 8 bases match TRBD1. V gave up 3 bases and J gave up 4 bases; unmatched junction bases: 5. Germline values: CDR1 KGHSH, CDR2 LQKENI. The CDR3 is 15 amino acids. Here the CDR3 reads CASSPGTGIYNEQFF. The CDR3 DNA follows: TGTGCCAGCTCACCCGGGACAGGTATATACAATGAGCAGTTCTTC.

This clonotype was detected ten times or more. This sequence joins TRBV5-1 and TRBJ1-2; TRBD1 matches at 7 bases. This CDR3 spans 16 amino acids. V shed 0 bases and J 5 bases; nucleotides not matched to a gene: 10. Germline assignment: CDR1 SGHRS and CDR2 YFSETQ. Here the CDR3 reads CASSLDPTQGDYGYTF. CDR3 coding DNA: TGCGCCAGCAGCTTGGATCCCACGCAGGGGGATTATGGCTACACCTTC.

The V and J genes are TRBV20-1 and TRBJ2-5; TRBD1 aligns across 8 bases. V gave up 7 bases and J gave up 4 bases; unmatched junction bases: 5. The CDR3 length is 12 residues. Germline lookup yields CDR1 DFQATT and CDR2 SNEGSKA (reference sequence). Here the CDR3 reads CSVHRGVETQYF. The CDR3 region has the DNA TGCAGTGTGCACAGGGGGGTAGAGACCCAGTACTTC.

This clonotype was picked up a small number of times. This chain uses TRBV20-1 with TRBJ1-1; no clear D. CDR1 is DFQATT and CDR2 is SNEGSKA in the germline V gene (reference sequence). There are 13 residues in the CDR3. Trimming shortened V by 1 base and J by 1 base, and 7 bases separated the two germline ends. This CDR3 is CSARVGRNTEAFF. DNA for the CDR3: TGCAGTGCTAGAGTGGGGAGGAACACTGAAGCTTTCTTT.

This sequence joins TRBV2 and TRBJ2-3, with TRBD1 identical over 7 bases. Per the germline V gene, CDR1 is SNHLY and CDR2 is FYNNEI. Losses at the gene ends were 7 bases for V and 1 base for J; bases not matched to a gene: 11. The CDR3 runs to 16 residues. CDR3 in DNA: TGTGCCAGCAAATCGACAGGGCTCTCTCGCACAGATACGCAGTATTTT. The encoded protein is CASKSTGLSRTDTQYF. Full variable domain (remainder filled in from reference TRBV2 and TRBJ2-3): EPEVTQTPSHQVTQMGQEVILRCVPISNHLYFYWYRQILGQKVEFLVSFYNNEISEKSEIFDDQFSVERPDGSNFTLKIRSTKLEDSAMYFCASKSTGLSRTDTQYFGPGTRLTVL.

The rearrangement joins TRBV29-1 to TRBJ2-7, with D possibly TRBD2 on 6 matching bases. Trimming took off 2 bases at V and 2 bases at J, with 16 bases between the two ends. The V gene's germline CDR1 is SQVTM and CDR2 ANQGSEA. The CDR3 runs 15 residues. CDR3 sequence reads: CSVETLERTTYEQYF. CDR3 bases: TGCAGCGTTGAAACCCTTGAGCGGACTACCTACGAGCAGTACTTC.

CDR3 nucleotides: TGTGCCTGGAGTACCTTCACGACCCCCTACGAGCAGTACTTC. Translating it yields CAWSTFTTPYEQYF. The chain couples TRBV30 to TRBJ2-7, with D hard to call. Trimming shortened V by 2 bases and J by 2 bases, and 13 bases separated the two germline ends. This CDR3 region has 14 residues. Germline V gene data show CDR1 as GTSNPN and CDR2 as SVGIG (reference sequence).

This clonotype was seen a handful of times. This chain joins TRBV29-1 and TRBJ2-2; 11 nucleotides match TRBD1. Trimming removed 2 bases from V and 4 bases from J; junction bases left unmatched: 9. CDR1 and CDR2 (germline): SQVTM, ANQGSEA. CDR3 length equals 17 residues. This CDR3 is CSVESTAGTGGTGELFF. In DNA, the CDR3 is TGCAGCGTTGAATCAACTGCCGGGACAGGGGGCACCGGGGAGCTGTTTTTT.

V gene TRBV4-3 combines with J gene TRBJ2-3, with 9 bases identical to TRBD2. Germline V gene sequence: CDR1 LGHNA, CDR2 YSLEER. The length of the CDR3 is 16 residues. The junction had 8 bases not matched to a gene; V was cut back by 1 base and J by 6 bases. The CDR3 nucleotides read TGCGCCAGCAGCCAAGGAATTGCGGGGGGGCGGGATACGCAGTATTTT. It translates to CASSQGIAGGRDTQYF.

This chain joins TRBV21-1 and TRBJ1-2; TRBD1, the table's D call, lacks a check against the DNA. TRBV21-1 is a known pseudogene. This CDR3 contains 15 residues. CDR3 residues: CASSKDSTGDIGYTF. CDR3 in DNA: TGTGCCAGCAGCAAAGACTCCACAGGGGACATCGGCTACACCTTC.

Ten or more counts support this clonotype. The chain recombines TRBV7-9 with TRBJ2-3, with a tentative D call TRBD1 (5 bases). Trimming shortened V by 5 bases and J by 2 bases, and 14 bases separated the two germline ends. This CDR3 is built from 15 residues. Germline lookup yields CDR1 SEHNR and CDR2 FQNEAQ (reference sequence). DNA for the CDR3: TGTGCCAGCAGCGTGAAGCAGGGCTCCACAGATACGCAGTATTTT. It yields the protein CASSVKQGSTDTQYF.

The rearrangement joins TRBV21-1 to TRBJ2-7; the D call TRBD2 from the table was never checked on the DNA. TRBV21-1 has pseudogene status. This CDR3 is 13 amino acids long. Here the CDR3 reads CASSNGGISEQYF. Written as DNA, the CDR3 is TGTGCCAGCAGCAACGGCGGGATAAGCGAGCAGTACTTC.

The CDR3 sequence: CASSRQPIQSGANVLTF. The CDR3 nucleotides read TGTGCCAGCAGTCGTCAACCCATACAATCTGGGGCCAACGTCCTGACTTTC. The gene calls are TRBV2 and TRBJ2-6; D not resolved. The germline V and J ends were trimmed by 5 bases and 1 base, with 15 bases remaining between them. Germline loops: CDR1 SNHLY, CDR2 FYNNEI. This CDR3 is built from 17 residues.

The chain employs TRBV7-2 and TRBJ1-5, with 9 bases that match TRBD1. Trimming cost V 5 bases and J 0 bases; bases outside gene matches: 2. The CDR3 contains 15 residues. The germline V gene encodes CDR1 SGHTA and CDR2 FQGNSA. This CDR3 is CASSGQGNSNQPQHF. The CDR3 bases are TGTGCCAGCAGCGGACAGGGGAATAGCAATCAGCCCCAGCATTTT. Complete variable domain (other parts from reference TRBV7-2 and TRBJ1-5): GAGVSQSPSNKVTEKGKDVELRCDPISGHTALYWYRQSLGQGLEFLIYFQGNSAPDKSGLPSDRFSAERTGGSVSTLTIQRTQQEDSAVYLCASSGQGNSNQPQHFGDGTRLSIL.

The sample holds a few counts of this clonotype. For the CDR3, the DNA is TGTGCCATCAGGGAGCCGGGCCTACTTTCGAACACCGGGGAGCTGTTTTTT. Translating it yields CAIREPGLLSNTGELFF. This sequence joins TRBV10-3 and TRBJ2-2; no firm D call. The V gene's germline CDR1 is ENHRY and CDR2 SYGVKD. V lost 6 bases, J lost 0 bases, and 17 bases lay in between. This CDR3 is 17 amino acids long.

Concerning this clonotype itself: A much larger clone differs by one base, so this may be a read error. The chain combines TRBV29-1 with TRBJ2-1; D gene unclear. The CDR3 contains 16 residues. Germline CDR1 reads SQVTM; CDR2 reads ANQGSEA. The CDR3 DNA reads as TGCAGCGCTGAAGTGTTTCCTAGTCCCCCCTACAATGAGCAGTTCTTC. As protein: CSAEVFPSPPYNEQFF.

This clonotype has only a few counts. The V gene is TRBV27, the J gene TRBJ1-2; TRBD1 agrees at 12 bases. V lost 6 bases and J lost 6; bases outside the gene matches: 2. Germline CDR1 reads MNHEY; CDR2 reads SMNVEV (reference sequence). The CDR3 contains 13 residues. This chain's CDR3 is CASRRDRGHGYTF. In DNA form, the CDR3 reads TGTGCCAGCAGACGGGACAGGGGGCATGGCTACACCTTC.

This clonotype was detected a few times. Written as DNA, the CDR3 is TGTGCCTGGAGTCCACTTACTAGCGGAGGCACCGGGGAGCTGTTTTTT. Encoded protein: CAWSPLTSGGTGELFF. The chain recombines TRBV30 with TRBJ2-2; 8 bases fit TRBD2. The CDR3 covers 16 residues. J lost 4 bases, V lost 2 bases, and 9 bases had no gene match. The germline gives CDR1 GTSNPN, CDR2 SVGIG (reference sequence).